This T cell receptor (beta chain) was sequenced in a study of beta chain features in type 1 diabetes. In the study overall: In age, gender and cell yields, patients were similar to healthy donors.

The study reverse transcribed the entire isolated RNA, so it sequenced expressed TCRB transcripts. Reads from naive, central memory and regulatory T cell samples averaged around 4 million. The assay was immunoSEQ multiplex PCR, and TCRdb's table has in-frame clones only and misses some. The repertoire has about 150,000 clones, around 10% of them found once; the top ten carry roughly 2%. This clone has only a few counts. The antigen is unknown. Overall study results and limits: Reduced insertions and increased deletions marked VDJ junctions in type 1 diabetes patients.

CDR3 size: 18 residues. Sample: central memory CD4+ T cells from blood. V gene TRBV12-2 combines with J gene TRBJ2-1; the DNA was not compared with TRBD2, the D call given in the table. TRBV12-2 is marked as a pseudogene. The TCR originated in a man between 18 and 29 years old in good health. Written as DNA, the CDR3 is TGTGCAAGTCGCTTAGGGACTAGCGGCACTACCCTCTACAATGAGCAGTTCTTC. Its protein is CASRLGTSGTTLYNEQFF.